A selection of T cell receptor beta chains follows, all from one sample in a study of control samples from healthy donors and cancer patients. Clones were sequenced by immunoSEQ multiplex PCR, and TCRdb holds only the in-frame ones, with some missing. The profile shows 150,000 to 170,000 clones, approximately 93% of them singletons. The sample comprised blood. These receptors were obtained from a man between 40 and 49 years old in good health. The CDR3 runs from the conserved cysteine through the conserved F or W. The D gene is left open where the match is weak.

13	NA	TRBV12-3/TRBV12-4	TRBJ2-7	CASSLPSSYEQYF	TGTGCCAGCAGCCTCCCCAGCTCCTACGAGCAGTACTTC
15	TRBD1	TRBV7-9	TRBJ1-4	CASSWRDRGHEKLFF	TGTGCCAGCAGCTGGCGGGACAGGGGTCATGAAAAACTGTTTTTT
14	NA	TRBV5-4	TRBJ1-2	CASSFGASPLGYTF	TGTGCCAGCAGCTTTGGGGCCTCCCCTTTAGGGTACACCTTC
13	TRBD1	TRBV28	TRBJ1-2	CASSRDRGYGYTF	TGTGCCAGCAGCCGTGACAGGGGATATGGCTACACCTTC
13	NA	TRBV9	TRBJ1-1	CASSVATNTEAFF	TGTGCCAGCAGCGTAGCTACGAACACTGAAGCTTTCTTT
14	NA	TRBV7-9	TRBJ1-3	CASSRTGLGNTIYF	TGTGCCAGCAGCCGCACAGGGTTAGGAAACACCATATATTTT
15	NA	TRBV19	TRBJ1-1	CASSISGGLNTEAFF	TGTGCCAGTAGTATCTCGGGCGGTTTGAACACTGAAGCTTTCTTT
16	TRBD2	TRBV5-4	TRBJ2-1	CASSHSGTRSYNEQFF	TGTGCCAGCAGCCACAGCGGGACTAGATCCTACAATGAGCAGTTCTTC
14	NA	TRBV5-8	TRBJ1-2	CASSLVYRLYGYTF	TGTGCCAGCAGCTTGGTCTACAGGTTATATGGCTACACCTTC
14	TRBD1	TRBV5-5	TRBJ1-1	CASSPDRENTEAFF	TGTGCCAGCAGCCCAGACAGGGAGAACACTGAAGCTTTCTTT
15	NA	TRBV7-9	TRBJ1-5	CASSLAGGPNQPQHF	TGTGCCAGCAGCTTAGCGGGGGGACCCAATCAGCCCCAGCATTTT